This T cell receptor (beta chain) emerged from a study of T cell responses to AZD1222 COVID-19 vaccine (dated by TCRdb to about 2021). Regarding the study in general: AZD1222 recipients whose second dose came at about 4 weeks and those whose second dose came at about 12 weeks were combined into one group, since spike-specific TCR depth and breadth did not differ between the two schedules. A total of about 230 trial participants underwent TCR sequencing, of whom 200 to 220 received two doses of AZD1222 and 26 received two doses of the MenACWY control vaccine. Trial participants were enrolled by age into subgroups of 18-55, 56-69 and 70-plus years, and 148, 28 and 57 TCR-sequenced participants, respectively, were included in these subgroups. General findings and caveats noted by the study authors: A significant rise in spike-specific TCR breadth and depth was observed after two AZD1222 doses relative to day 0 and relative to MenACWY recipients. In the small 56-69-year group, the increase in depth fell short of significance, most likely because of low power. Vaccine-associated CD4 TCRs spanned the whole spike protein, with dominant responses in regions 160-218 and 743-854. Participants were mostly white British, with more females than males. The authors suggested clonal diversity may have been underestimated. Epitopes outside the regions mutated in the B.1.351 and B.1.1.7 variants were reportedly recognized by nearly half of the unique spike-specific TCRs. Conclusions about previously exposed vaccinees were limited because only a handful of AZD1222 recipients were SARS-CoV-2 seropositive at baseline. Because no day 14 peak-response samples were available, the repertoires could be characterized only after the peak T cell response.

The CDR3 regions of human TCRbeta chains were analyzed by immunosequencing. Per the original workflow: TCRs in the repertoires were matched against a reference library of SARS-CoV-2-specific TCRs that had been generated with the MIRA antigen-specificity platform. Breadth was defined as the fraction of unique TCRs that were SARS-CoV-2-associated, and depth was defined as the fraction of total T cells that were SARS-CoV-2-associated. Using the MIRA data, each spike-specific TCR was assigned both to the spike region to which the TCR was reactive and to a CD4 or CD8 class. Log10-transformed breadth and depth values were compared by one-way ANOVA with Sidak's multiple comparisons tests. TCRdb limited this immuneACCESS table to in-frame rearrangements with V and J called. A share of clones is missing; checked studies link under half to unresolved V genes, and the rest is unexplained. The D gene and trimming were derived from the DNA, and the V and J assignments and clone size from that table. The sample data list 150,000 to 200,000 clones, and about nine tenths of these were observed just once. The ten largest clones take up 2.5% to 3% of the sample.

The intended sense of this specimen's time point label: baseline before first vaccination. Samples from vaccinated people were obtained from the UK trials COV001 and COV002, which included a single-blind randomized controlled phase 2/3 trial of AZD1222 (ChAdOx1 nCoV-19) in healthy adults. For TCRbeta chain sequencing, PBMC samples were collected from trial participants at day 0 and at day 28 after the second dose. The germline V gene sets CDR1 to SGHNT and CDR2 to YENEEA. V is cut back by 4 bases and J by 5 bases, with 7 bases in the junction unmatched. The CDR3 holds 16 amino acids from the cysteine to the phenylalanine. Only the CDR3 region is kept as DNA, spanning 48 bases read in frame from base 1. Remarks on this clone: It lacks a known antigen. No much larger clonotype is one base removed from it; base qualities were not supplied.

The sample was peripheral blood, taken on day 0 of AZD1222 vaccination. The receptor was isolated from an adult in good health. In this chain, TRBV11-3 is recombined with TRBJ2-5, with TRBD2 matching 13 junction bases. The DNA sequence reads TGTGCCAGCAGCTACACTAGCGGGGGGGCCGGGGAGACCCAGTACTTC. Its product reads: CASSYTSGGAGETQYF.